This is a list of T cell receptor beta chains from one sample in a study of T cells in localized non-small cell lung cancer. Assay used: immunoSEQ multiplex PCR; TCRdb lists only in-frame clones, some missing. This table has 10,000 to 15,000 clones, 86% appearing once. The input for sequencing was peripheral blood, taken before any cancer treatment. These receptors were collected from a male donor at least 60 years old with stage III lung adenocarcinoma. Both conserved end residues are part of each CDR3. The D gene is left open where the match is weak.

TRBV7-9	TRBJ2-4	NA	CASSLYRGEFLNPKNIQYF
TRBV7-9	TRBJ1-2	NA	CASSLARAYGYTF
TRBV6-6	TRBJ1-5	NA	CASSYVVGQPQHF
TRBV5-6	TRBJ2-5	NA	CASSPPGVVQETQYF
TRBV5-4	TRBJ2-5	TRBD1	CASSLGGWTGAQETQYF
TRBV7-9	TRBJ2-7	NA	CASSLWGTGTHEQYF
TRBV4-1	TRBJ2-7	NA	CASSQVSYEQYF
TRBV6-5	TRBJ1-1	NA	CASSPTGYTEAFF
TRBV5-6	TRBJ2-7	NA	CASSIGGPPLGYEQYF
TRBV6-1	TRBJ2-5	NA	CASRFLELGETQYF
TRBV19	TRBJ1-3	NA	CASSPRDSSSGNTIYF
TRBV28	TRBJ1-1	NA	CASSWMGMLNTEAFF
TRBV4-2	TRBJ1-5	NA	CASSQVPYSNQPQHF
TRBV7-6	TRBJ2-1	TRBD2	CASSLAGMGAGVGNEQFF
TRBV5-4	TRBJ2-3	NA	CASSPKGGADTQYF
TRBV5-1	TRBJ1-1	NA	CASSSGQNTEAFF
TRBV19	TRBJ2-1	NA	CASSSSASSYNEQFF
TRBV7-9	TRBJ1-1	NA	CASSLDGTGLRAFF
TRBV5-3	TRBJ1-2	TRBD1	CASSSGQNYGYTF
TRBV5-4	TRBJ2-5	TRBD2	CASSLVAGGDQETQYF
TRBV2	TRBJ2-5	TRBD2	CASRGLAGETQYF
TRBV2	TRBJ1-4	NA	CAKGSATNEKLFF
TRBV6-5	TRBJ2-2	NA	CASSYRWARDTGELFF
TRBV6-5	TRBJ2-7	TRBD1	CASSYGGQGTGEQYF
TRBV2	TRBJ1-5	TRBD1	CASSSGTGGPGDQPQHF
TRBV10-3	TRBJ2-6	NA	CAILRSSGANVLTF
TRBV5-5	TRBJ1-6	NA	CASSLAAGANSPLHF
TRBV11-2	TRBJ1-5	NA	CASSLGAGSNQPQHF
TRBV30	TRBJ2-5	NA	CAWSGDIQETQYF
TRBV5-1	TRBJ2-3	NA	CASSFAGISSDTQYF
TRBV30	TRBJ2-1	TRBD2	CAWSGGTRYNEQFF
TRBV5-6	TRBJ2-4	NA	CASTEAKGDIQYF
TRBV7-9	TRBJ1-1	NA	CASSLGGMNTEAFF
TRBV2	TRBJ2-5	NA	CATSNLGGYF
TRBV28	TRBJ2-1	NA	CASSPWTVKEDEQFF
TRBV5-1	TRBJ2-7	TRBD1	CASSSTGSMQYF
TRBV6-6	TRBJ2-1	TRBD2	CASRLLPSGSNNEQFF
TRBV27	TRBJ1-2	NA	CASSSHGRYGYTF
TRBV29-1	TRBJ1-1	NA	CSVRTGNTEAFF
TRBV2	TRBJ1-2	NA	CASSGGYKAGGYTF
TRBV11-2	TRBJ1-5	NA	CASSRNGGQPQHF